This TCR beta chain stems from a study of human T cells and chemical hapten exposure. About the study: Researchers reported sensitizing a roughly 2 cm by roughly 2 cm upper inner arm skin site with 2% DPC. Upper-back patch tests with 0.01% DPC were read at 6 days. Findings and limits, study-wide: Relative to controls, expanded TCRs formed significantly more large CDR3 similarity clusters.

As to time point: patch test 1, 2 weeks after DPC sensitization. The sample's treatment: therapeutic diphenylcyclopropenone sensitization with weekly scalp DPC. Total RNA was extracted from unfractionated whole blood. This clonotype was detected ten times or more. Its antigen is unknown. This CDR3 is built from 14 residues. The V gene's germline CDR1 is MGHRA and CDR2 YSYEKL. Trimming shortened V by 4 bases and J by 0 bases, and 9 bases separated the two germline ends. MiXCR, applied by TCRdb to the RACE reads, yields one record per CDR3 protein. This sample has some 120,000 distinct CDR3 sequences; roughly an eighth occur once, and the top ten carry roughly 1.3%.

The clonotype was recovered from a woman aged 50 to 60 with alopecia areata. Some clones in this sample may be carry-over from other donors' samples. Sequencing used whole blood, obtained in connection with sensitization to the hapten diphenylcyclopropenone (DPC). The genes are TRBV4-1 and TRBJ2-5, with a weak D call TRBD1 (6 bases). CDR3 loop: CASSLDRYQETQYF. The CDR3 DNA reads as TGCGCCAGCAGCCTTGACAGGTACCAAGAGACCCAGTACTTC.